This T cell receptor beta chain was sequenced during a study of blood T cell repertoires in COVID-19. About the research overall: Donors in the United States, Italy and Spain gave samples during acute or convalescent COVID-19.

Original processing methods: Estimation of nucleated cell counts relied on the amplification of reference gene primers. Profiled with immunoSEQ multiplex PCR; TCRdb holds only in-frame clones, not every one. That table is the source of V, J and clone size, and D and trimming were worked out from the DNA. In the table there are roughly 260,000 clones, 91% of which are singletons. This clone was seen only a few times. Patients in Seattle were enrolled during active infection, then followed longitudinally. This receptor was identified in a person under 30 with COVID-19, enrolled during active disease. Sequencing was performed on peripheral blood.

The CDR3 DNA is TGTGCCAGTTCTAACCCGGGACTAGCGGCCTACAATGAGCAGTTCTTC. Amino acids: CASSNPGLAAYNEQFF. The chain employs TRBV19 and TRBJ2-1; 11 nucleotides match TRBD2. CDR3 length: 16 residues. The germline V gene encodes CDR1 LNHDA and CDR2 SQIVND (reference sequence). The V segment lost 8 bases and the J segment 2 bases; nucleotides outside the gene matches: 8.